The T cell receptor (beta chain) under discussion was sequenced for a study of blood T cell repertoires in COVID-19. Study details: Sites in the United States, Italy and Spain provided acute and convalescent COVID-19 samples. Sources were T cells, B-cell-depleted T cells, or PBMCs; the material itself was cDNA or gDNA.

The authors' processing: Reference gene primers were amplified, and this amplification served to estimate nucleated cell counts. Profiled with immunoSEQ multiplex PCR; TCRdb holds only in-frame clones, not every one. V and J calls and clone size are copied from that table; D and trimming were computed from the DNA. The sample has tens of thousands of clones; 82% are singletons. Germline loops: CDR1 SGDLS, CDR2 YYNGEE. V dropped 4 bases and J dropped 4 bases, with 9 bases sitting between them. The CDR3 is 12 residues long. The sample taken for sequencing was peripheral blood. This rearrangement joins TRBV9 to TRBJ2-7; maybe TRBD1 (6 bases). This clonotype originated in an elderly woman with acute or convalescent COVID-19. The chain's CDR3 is CASSPTGYEQYF. Written as DNA, the CDR3 is TGTGCCAGCAGCCCTACAGGGTACGAGCAGTACTTC.